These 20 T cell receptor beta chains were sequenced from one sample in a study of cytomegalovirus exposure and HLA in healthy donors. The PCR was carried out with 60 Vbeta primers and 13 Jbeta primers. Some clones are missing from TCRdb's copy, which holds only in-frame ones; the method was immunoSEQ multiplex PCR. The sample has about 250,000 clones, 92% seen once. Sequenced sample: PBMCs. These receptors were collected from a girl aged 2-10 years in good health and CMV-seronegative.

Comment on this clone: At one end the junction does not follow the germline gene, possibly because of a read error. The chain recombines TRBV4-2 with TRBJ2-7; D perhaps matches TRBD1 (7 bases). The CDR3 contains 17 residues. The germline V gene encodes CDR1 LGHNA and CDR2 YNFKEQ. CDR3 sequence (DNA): TGTGCCAGCGGCCAAGATTGGGCGGGACAGCTGACCTACGAGCAGTACTTC. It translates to CASGQDWAGQLTYEQYF.

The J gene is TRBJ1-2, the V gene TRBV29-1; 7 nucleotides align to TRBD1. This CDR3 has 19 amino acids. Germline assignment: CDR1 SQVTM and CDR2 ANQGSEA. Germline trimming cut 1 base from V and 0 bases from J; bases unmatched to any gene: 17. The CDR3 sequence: CSVEANRGGIQGANYGYTF. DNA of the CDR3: TGCAGCGTTGAAGCAAACAGGGGAGGAATCCAGGGAGCTAACTATGGCTACACCTTC.

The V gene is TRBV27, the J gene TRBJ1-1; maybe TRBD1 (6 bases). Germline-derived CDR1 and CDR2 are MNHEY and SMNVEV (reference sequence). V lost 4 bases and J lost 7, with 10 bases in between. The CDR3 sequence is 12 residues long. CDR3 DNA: TGTGCCAGCAGTTCGGGGGGCCTTGAAGCTTTCTTT. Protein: CASSSGGLEAFF.

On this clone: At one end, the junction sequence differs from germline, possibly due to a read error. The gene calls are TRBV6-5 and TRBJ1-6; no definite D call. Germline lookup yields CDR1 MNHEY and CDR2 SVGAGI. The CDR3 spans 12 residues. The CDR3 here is CASSSFNSPLHF. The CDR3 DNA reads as TGTGCCAGCAGTTCTTTTAATTCCCCCCTCCACTTT.

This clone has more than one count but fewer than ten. Here the CDR3 reads CASSDGLLETQYF. CDR3 sequence (DNA): TGTGCCAGCAGTGATGGGCTTCTAGAGACCCAGTACTTC. The chain has TRBV6-1 and TRBJ2-5; no clear D gene. V lost 3 bases, J lost 4 bases, and 9 bases lay in between. Germline V gene data show CDR1 as MNHNS and CDR2 as SASEGT. The CDR3 is made up of 13 amino acids.

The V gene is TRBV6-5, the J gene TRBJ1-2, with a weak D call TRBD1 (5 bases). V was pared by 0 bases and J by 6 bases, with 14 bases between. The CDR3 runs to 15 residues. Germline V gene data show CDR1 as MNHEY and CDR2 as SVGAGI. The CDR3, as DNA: TGTGCCAGCAGTTACTCTTGGGGGGTAGGACATGGCTACACCTTC. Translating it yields CASSYSWGVGHGYTF.

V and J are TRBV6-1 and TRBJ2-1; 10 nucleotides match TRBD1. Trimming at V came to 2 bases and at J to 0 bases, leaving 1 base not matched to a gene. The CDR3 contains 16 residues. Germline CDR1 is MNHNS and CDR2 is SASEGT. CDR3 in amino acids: CASSERTGGSYNEQFF. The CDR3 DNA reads TGTGCCAGCAGTGAACGGACAGGGGGCTCCTACAATGAGCAGTTCTTC.

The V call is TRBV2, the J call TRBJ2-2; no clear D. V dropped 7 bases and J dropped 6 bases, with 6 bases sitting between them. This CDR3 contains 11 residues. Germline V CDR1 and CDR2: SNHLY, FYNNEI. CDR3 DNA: TGTGCCAGCAAACTTGCCGGGGAGCTGTTTTTT. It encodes CASKLAGELFF.

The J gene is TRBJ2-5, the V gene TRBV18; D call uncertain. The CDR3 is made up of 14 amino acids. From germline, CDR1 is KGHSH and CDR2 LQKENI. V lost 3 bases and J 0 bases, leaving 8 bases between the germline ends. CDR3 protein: CASSPITDQETQYF. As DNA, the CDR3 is TGTGCCAGCTCACCCATCACAGACCAAGAGACCCAGTACTTC.

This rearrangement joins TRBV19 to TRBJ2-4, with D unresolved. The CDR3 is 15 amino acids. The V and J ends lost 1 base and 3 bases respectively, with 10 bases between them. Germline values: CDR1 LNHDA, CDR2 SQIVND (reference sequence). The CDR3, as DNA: TGTGCCAGTAGTATAGTCGGAACAGTCAAAAACATTCAGTACTTC. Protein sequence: CASSIVGTVKNIQYF.

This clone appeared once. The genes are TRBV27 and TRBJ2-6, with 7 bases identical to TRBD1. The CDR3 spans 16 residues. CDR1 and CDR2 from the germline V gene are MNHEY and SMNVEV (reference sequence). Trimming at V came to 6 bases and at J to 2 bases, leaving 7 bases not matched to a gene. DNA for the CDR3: TGTGCCAGCAGGCTACAGGGGAGAGCTGGGGCCAACGTCCTGACTTTC. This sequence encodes CASRLQGRAGANVLTF.

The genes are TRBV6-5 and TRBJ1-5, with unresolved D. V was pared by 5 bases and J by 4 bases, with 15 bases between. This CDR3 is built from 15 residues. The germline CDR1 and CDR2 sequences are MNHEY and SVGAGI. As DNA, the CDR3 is TGTGCCAGCAGTCCCTCGGGGATTCAGAATCAGCCCCAGCATTTT. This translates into CASSPSGIQNQPQHF.

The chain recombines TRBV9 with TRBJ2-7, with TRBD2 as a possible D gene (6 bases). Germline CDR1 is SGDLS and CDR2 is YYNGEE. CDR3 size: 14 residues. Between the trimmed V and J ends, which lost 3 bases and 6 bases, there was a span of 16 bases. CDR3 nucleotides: TGTGCCAGCAGCGCGGGAGTCCTTTTGGGCGAGCAGTACTTC. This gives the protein CASSAGVLLGEQYF.

This CDR3 is CASSQDGTGNEKLFF. The CDR3 bases are TGCGCCAGCAGCCAAGACGGGACAGGGAATGAAAAACTGTTTTTT. The chain couples TRBV5-1 to TRBJ1-4, with 9 bases identical to TRBD1. V dropped 4 bases and J dropped 5; count of bases not matched to a gene: 6. This CDR3 spans 15 amino acids. Germline V CDR1 and CDR2: SGHRS, YFSETQ.

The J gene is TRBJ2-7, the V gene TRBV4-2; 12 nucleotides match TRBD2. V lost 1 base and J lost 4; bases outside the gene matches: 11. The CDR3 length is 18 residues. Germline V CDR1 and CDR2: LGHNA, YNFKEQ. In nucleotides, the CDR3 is TGTGCCAGCAGCCAAGTACCCTTGGGACTAGCGGGCTCGTACGAGCAGTACTTC. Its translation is CASSQVPLGLAGSYEQYF.

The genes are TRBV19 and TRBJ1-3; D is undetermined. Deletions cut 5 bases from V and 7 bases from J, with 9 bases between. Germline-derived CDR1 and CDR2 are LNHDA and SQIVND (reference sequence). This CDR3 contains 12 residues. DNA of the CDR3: TGTGCCAGTAGTTCGGGGTGGAACACCATATATTTT. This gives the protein CASSSGWNTIYF.

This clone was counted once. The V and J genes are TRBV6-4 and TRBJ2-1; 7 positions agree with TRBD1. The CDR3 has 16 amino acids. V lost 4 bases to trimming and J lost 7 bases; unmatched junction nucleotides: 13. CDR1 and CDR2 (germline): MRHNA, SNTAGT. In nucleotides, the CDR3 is TGTGCCAGCAGTGTCCTAGGGGGCGGTCTACGGAATGAGCAGTTCTTC. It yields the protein CASSVLGGGLRNEQFF.

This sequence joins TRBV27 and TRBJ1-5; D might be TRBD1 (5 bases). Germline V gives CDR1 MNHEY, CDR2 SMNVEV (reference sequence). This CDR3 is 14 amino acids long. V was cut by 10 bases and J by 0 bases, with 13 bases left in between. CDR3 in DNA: TGTGCCACCCGGGGGACCTATAGCAATCAGCCCCAGCATTTT. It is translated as CATRGTYSNQPQHF.

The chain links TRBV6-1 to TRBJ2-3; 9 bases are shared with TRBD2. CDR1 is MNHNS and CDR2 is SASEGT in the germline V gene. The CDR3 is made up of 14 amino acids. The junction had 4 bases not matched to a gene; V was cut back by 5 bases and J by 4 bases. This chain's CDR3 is CASSLAGVADTQYF. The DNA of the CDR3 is TGTGCCAGCAGTTTAGCGGGAGTAGCAGATACGCAGTATTTT.

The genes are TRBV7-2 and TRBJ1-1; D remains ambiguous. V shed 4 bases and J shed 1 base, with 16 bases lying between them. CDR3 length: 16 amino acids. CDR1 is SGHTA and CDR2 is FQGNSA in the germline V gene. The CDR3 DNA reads TGTGCCAGCAGCTACACAGTAACTGTAACGAACACTGAAGCTTTCTTT. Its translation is CASSYTVTVTNTEAFF.